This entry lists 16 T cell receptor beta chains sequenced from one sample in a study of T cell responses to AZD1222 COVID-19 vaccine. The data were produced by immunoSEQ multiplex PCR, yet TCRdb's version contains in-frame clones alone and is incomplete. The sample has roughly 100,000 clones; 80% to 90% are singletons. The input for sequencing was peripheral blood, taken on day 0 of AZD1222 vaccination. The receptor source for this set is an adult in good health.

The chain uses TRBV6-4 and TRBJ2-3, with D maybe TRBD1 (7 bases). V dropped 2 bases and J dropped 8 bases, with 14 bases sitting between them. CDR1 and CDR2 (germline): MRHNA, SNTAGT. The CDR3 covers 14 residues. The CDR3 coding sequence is TGTGCCAGCAGTGACCCATTCCAGGGGGGTACGCAGTATTTT. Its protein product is CASSDPFQGGTQYF.

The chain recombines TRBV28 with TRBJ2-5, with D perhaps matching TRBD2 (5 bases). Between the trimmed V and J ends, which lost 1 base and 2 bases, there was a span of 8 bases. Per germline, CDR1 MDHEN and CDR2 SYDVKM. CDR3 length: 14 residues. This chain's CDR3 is CASSLSRGQETQYF. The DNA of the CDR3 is TGTGCCAGCAGTTTATCACGGGGACAAGAGACCCAGTACTTC. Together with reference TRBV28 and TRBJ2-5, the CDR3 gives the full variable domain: DVKVTQSSRYLVKRTGEKVFLECVQDMDHENMFWYRQDPGLGLRLIYFSYDVKMKEKGDIPEGYSVSREKKERFSLILESASTNQTSMYLCASSLSRGQETQYFGPGTRLLVL.

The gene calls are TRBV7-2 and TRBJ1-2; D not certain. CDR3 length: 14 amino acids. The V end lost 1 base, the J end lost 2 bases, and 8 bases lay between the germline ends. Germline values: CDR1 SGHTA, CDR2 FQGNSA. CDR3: CASSLESVNYGYTF. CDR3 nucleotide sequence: TGTGCCAGCAGCTTAGAATCGGTAAACTATGGCTACACCTTC.

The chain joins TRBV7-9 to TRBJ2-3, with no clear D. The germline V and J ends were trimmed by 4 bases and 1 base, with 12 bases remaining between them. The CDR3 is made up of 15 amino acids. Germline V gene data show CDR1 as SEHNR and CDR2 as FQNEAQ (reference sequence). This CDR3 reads CASSYLGIRTDTQYF. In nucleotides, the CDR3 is TGTGCCAGCAGCTACTTGGGAATACGCACAGATACGCAGTATTTT. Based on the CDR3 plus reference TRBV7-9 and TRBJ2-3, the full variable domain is DTGVSQNPRHKITKRGQNVTFRCDPISEHNRLYWYRQTLGQGPEFLTYFQNEAQLEKSRLLSDRFSAERPKGSFSTLEIQRTEQGDSAMYLCASSYLGIRTDTQYFGPGTRLTVL.

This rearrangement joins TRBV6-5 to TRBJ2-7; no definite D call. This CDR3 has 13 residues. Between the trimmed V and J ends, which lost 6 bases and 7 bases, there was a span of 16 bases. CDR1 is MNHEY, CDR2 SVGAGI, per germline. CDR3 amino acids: CASRLPMEKEQYF. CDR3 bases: TGTGCCAGCAGACTCCCGATGGAAAAGGAGCAGTACTTC.

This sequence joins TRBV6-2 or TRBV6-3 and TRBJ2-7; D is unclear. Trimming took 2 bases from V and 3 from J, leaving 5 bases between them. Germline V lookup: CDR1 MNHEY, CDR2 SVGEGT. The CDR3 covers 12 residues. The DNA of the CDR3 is TGTGCCAGCAGTTACGCATACTACGAGCAGTACTTC. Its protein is CASSYAYYEQYF.

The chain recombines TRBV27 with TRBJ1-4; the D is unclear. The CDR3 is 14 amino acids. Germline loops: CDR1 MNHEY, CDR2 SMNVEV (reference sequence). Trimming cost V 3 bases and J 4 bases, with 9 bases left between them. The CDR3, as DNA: TGTGCCAGCAGTTTGTCCAGGTATAATGAAAAACTGTTTTTT. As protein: CASSLSRYNEKLFF.

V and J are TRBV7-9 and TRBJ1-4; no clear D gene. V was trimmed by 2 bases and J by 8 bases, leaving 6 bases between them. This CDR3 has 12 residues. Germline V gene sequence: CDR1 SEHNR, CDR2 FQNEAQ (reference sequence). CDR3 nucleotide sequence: TGTGCCAGCAGCTTAATGGGGGAAAAACTGTTTTTT. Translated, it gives CASSLMGEKLFF. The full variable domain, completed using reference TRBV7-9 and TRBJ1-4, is DTGVSQNPRHKITKRGQNVTFRCDPISEHNRLYWYRQTLGQGPEFLTYFQNEAQLEKSRLLSDRFSAERPKGSFSTLEIQRTEQGDSAMYLCASSLMGEKLFFGSGTQLSVL.

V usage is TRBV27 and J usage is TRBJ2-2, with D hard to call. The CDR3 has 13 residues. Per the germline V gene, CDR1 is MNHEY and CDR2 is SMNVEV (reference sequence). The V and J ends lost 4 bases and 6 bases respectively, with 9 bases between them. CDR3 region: CASSYGLAGELFF. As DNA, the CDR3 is TGTGCCAGCAGTTATGGTTTGGCCGGGGAGCTGTTTTTT.

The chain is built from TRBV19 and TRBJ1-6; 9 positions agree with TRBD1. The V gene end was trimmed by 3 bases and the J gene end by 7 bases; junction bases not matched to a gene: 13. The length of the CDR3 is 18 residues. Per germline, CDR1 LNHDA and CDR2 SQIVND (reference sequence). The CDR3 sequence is CASSIAGTGFIENSPLHF. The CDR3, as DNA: TGTGCCAGTAGTATCGCCGGGACAGGGTTTATAGAGAATTCACCCCTCCACTTT. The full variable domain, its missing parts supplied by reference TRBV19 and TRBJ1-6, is DGGITQSPKYLFRKEGQNVTLSCEQNLNHDAMYWYRQDPGQGLRLIYYSQIVNDFQKGDIAEGYSVSREKKESFPLTVTSAQKNPTAFYLCASSIAGTGFIENSPLHFGNGTRLTVT.

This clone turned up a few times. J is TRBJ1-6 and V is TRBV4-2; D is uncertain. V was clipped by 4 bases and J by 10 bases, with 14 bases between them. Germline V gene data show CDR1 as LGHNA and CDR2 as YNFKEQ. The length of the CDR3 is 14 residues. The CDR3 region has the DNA TGTGCCAGCAGCCTCGGGGAGTCCCGATCACCCCTCCACTTT. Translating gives CASSLGESRSPLHF.

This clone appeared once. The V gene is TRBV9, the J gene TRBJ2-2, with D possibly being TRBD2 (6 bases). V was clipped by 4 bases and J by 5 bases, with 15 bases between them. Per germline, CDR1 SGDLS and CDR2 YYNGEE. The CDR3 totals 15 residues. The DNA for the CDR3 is TGTGCCAGCAGCCGCCGGAGGGCCGATACCGGGGAGCTGTTTTTT. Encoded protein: CASSRRRADTGELFF.

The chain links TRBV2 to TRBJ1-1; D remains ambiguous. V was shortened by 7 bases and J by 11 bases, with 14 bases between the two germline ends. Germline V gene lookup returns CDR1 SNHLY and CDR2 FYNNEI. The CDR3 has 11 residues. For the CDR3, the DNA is TGTGCCAGCACAGTTTTTACGTCGGCTTTCTTT. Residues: CASTVFTSAFF. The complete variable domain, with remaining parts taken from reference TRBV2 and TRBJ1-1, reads EPEVTQTPSHQVTQMGQEVILRCVPISNHLYFYWYRQILGQKVEFLVSFYNNEISEKSEIFDDQFSVERPDGSNFTLKIRSTKLEDSAMYFCASTVFTSAFFGQGTRLTVV.

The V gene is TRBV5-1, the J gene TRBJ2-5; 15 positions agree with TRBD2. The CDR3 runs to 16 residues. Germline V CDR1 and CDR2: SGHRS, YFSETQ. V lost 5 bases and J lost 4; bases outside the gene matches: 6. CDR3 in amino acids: CASRRTSGGAVETQYF. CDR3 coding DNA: TGCGCCAGCAGGCGGACTAGCGGGGGGGCCGTAGAGACCCAGTACTTC. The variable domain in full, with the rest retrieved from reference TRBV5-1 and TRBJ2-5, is KAGVTQTPRYLIKTRGQQVTLSCSPISGHRSVSWYQQTPGQGLQFLFEYFSETQRNKGNFPGRFSGRQFSNSRSEMNVSTLELGDSALYLCASRRTSGGAVETQYFGPGTRLLVL.

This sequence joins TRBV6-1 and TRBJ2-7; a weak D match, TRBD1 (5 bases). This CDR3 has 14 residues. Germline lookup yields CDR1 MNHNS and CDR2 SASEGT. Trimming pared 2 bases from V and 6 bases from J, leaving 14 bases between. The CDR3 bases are TGTGCCAGCAGTGAAAGGGGCAGAGACGCCGAGCAGTACTTC. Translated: CASSERGRDAEQYF.

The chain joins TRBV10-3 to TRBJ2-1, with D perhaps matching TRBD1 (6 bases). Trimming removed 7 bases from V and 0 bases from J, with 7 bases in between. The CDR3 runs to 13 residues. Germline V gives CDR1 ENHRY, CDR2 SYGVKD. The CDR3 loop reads CAIKDSSYNEQFF. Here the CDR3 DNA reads TGTGCCATCAAGGACAGCTCCTACAATGAGCAGTTCTTC.